The 16 T cell receptor beta chains below come from one sample, sequenced in a study of blood T cell repertoires in COVID-19 (dated by TCRdb to 2020 to 2022). Library preparation was by the immunoSEQ multiplex PCR assay. In its TCRdb copy, this immuneACCESS table keeps in-frame sequences only and misses some clones. Where compared with another copy, unresolved V genes explain less than half of these, and the others have no known cause. Within this sample are 200,000 to 300,000 clones, with approximately 90% of them counted one time only. About 2.5% of the sample is taken by the ten largest. The sample was PBMCs or T cells enriched from blood (not recorded which). The receptor source for this set is a woman between 40 and 55 years old with acute COVID-19.

In DNA, the CDR3 is TGCGCCAGCAGCTTGGCCGGGGGAGCCACAGATACGCAGTATTTT. Its translation: CASSLAGGATDTQYF. This chain uses TRBV5-1 with TRBJ2-3, with D tentatively TRBD2 (6 bases). Per germline, CDR1 SGHRS and CDR2 YFSETQ. The CDR3 is 15 residues long. V lost 0 bases and J lost 2, with 10 bases in between.

The chain recombines TRBV4-3 with TRBJ1-1; D may be TRBD1 (5 bases). Per the germline V gene, CDR1 is LGHNA and CDR2 is YSLEER. The CDR3 is 16 amino acids. Trimming pared 0 bases from V and 5 bases from J, leaving 16 bases between. CDR3 sequence: CASSQDPGGVGTEAFF. DNA of the CDR3: TGCGCCAGCAGCCAAGATCCTGGGGGGGTGGGAACTGAAGCTTTCTTT.

The J gene is TRBJ1-4, the V gene TRBV5-5; D uncertain. The CDR3 sequence is 12 residues long. Trimming pared 5 bases from V and 11 bases from J, leaving 13 bases between. Per germline, CDR1 SGHKS and CDR2 YYEKEE (reference sequence). CDR3: CASSPAPGKLFF. In DNA, the CDR3 is TGTGCCAGCAGTCCAGCACCCGGGAAACTGTTTTTT.

The rearrangement links TRBV12-5 to TRBJ1-1; D gene uncertain. CDR3 length: 15 amino acids. Per the germline V gene, CDR1 is LGHNT and CDR2 is FRNRAP. V gave up 1 base and J gave up 2 bases, with 11 bases separating them. CDR3 residues: CASGLGRTGNTEAFF. The DNA for the CDR3 is TGTGCTAGTGGTTTGGGTCGGACGGGAAACACTGAAGCTTTCTTT. The full variable domain, rest sourced from reference TRBV12-5 and TRBJ1-1, is DARVTQTPRHKVTEMGQEVTMRCQPILGHNTVFWYRQTMMQGLELLAYFRNRAPLDDSGMPKDRFSAEMPDATLATLKIQPSEPRDSAVYFCASGLGRTGNTEAFFGQGTRLTVV.

The rearrangement links TRBV19 to TRBJ1-5, with 8 bases lining up with TRBD1. In germline, CDR1 is LNHDA, CDR2 SQIVND (reference sequence). V gave up 3 bases and J gave up 3 bases; unmatched junction bases: 4. The CDR3 runs to 15 residues. The CDR3 nucleotides are TGTGCCAGTAGTATTGGGACAGGCTACAATCAGCCCCAGCATTTT. Amino acid sequence: CASSIGTGYNQPQHF.

This clone has only one observation. V and J are TRBV16 and TRBJ1-3; 7 bases map to TRBD1. Germline V gene data show CDR1 as KGHSY and CDR2 as FQNENV. Germline trimming cut 4 bases from V and 1 base from J; bases unmatched to any gene: 7. CDR3 length equals 16 residues. CDR3 in amino acids: CASSPSQGRSGNTIYF. The DNA of the CDR3 is TGTGCCAGCAGCCCATCACAGGGGCGGTCTGGAAACACCATATATTTT.

This chain links TRBV18 with TRBJ2-7, with 12 bases lining up with TRBD2. V trimming: 2 bases; J trimming: 7 bases; junction bases outside the gene matches: 15. This CDR3 has 18 residues. The germline gives CDR1 KGHSH, CDR2 LQKENI. For the CDR3, the DNA is TGTGCCAGCTCACCAGCCGGGCTAGCGGGGGGGCCTAGTCGTGAGCAGTACTTC. This sequence encodes CASSPAGLAGGPSREQYF.

The rearrangement uses TRBV2 and TRBJ2-7, with D possibly matching TRBD2 (5 bases). This CDR3 is 12 amino acids long. The germline CDR1 and CDR2 sequences are SNHLY and FYNNEI. V was trimmed by 3 bases and J by 6 bases, leaving 9 bases between them. CDR3 sequence (DNA): TGTGCCAGCAGTGACCCGGCGGGCGAGCAGTACGTC. The encoded protein is CASSDPAGEQYV.

This chain connects TRBV6-2 or TRBV6-3 to TRBJ1-1, with TRBD1 as a possible D gene (6 bases). The CDR3 is 13 residues long. V was pared by 0 bases and J by 4 bases, with 6 bases between. Germline CDR1 is MNHEY and CDR2 is SVGEGT. CDR3 sequence reads: CASSYSGGTEAFF. The DNA for the CDR3 is TGTGCCAGCAGTTACTCAGGGGGCACTGAAGCTTTCTTT.

The chain combines TRBV10-2 with TRBJ2-1, with a tentative D call TRBD2 (5 bases). The CDR3 totals 15 residues. The V end was cut by 7 bases, the J end by 6 bases, with 19 bases between. Germline V CDR1 and CDR2: WSHSY, SAAADI. The CDR3 bases are TGCGCCAGCAAGGAAACGGGAAAGAGAGGCAATGAGCAGTTCTTC. This encodes CASKETGKRGNEQFF.

This chain links TRBV3-1 (or the pseudogene TRBV3-2) with TRBJ2-1; TRBD1 agrees at 10 bases. Germline trimming cut 4 bases from V and 5 bases from J; bases unmatched to any gene: 5. CDR1 is LGHDT and CDR2 is YNNKEL in the germline V gene (reference sequence). The CDR3 is 15 residues long. CDR3 protein: CASSPPGTGDNEQFF. DNA for the CDR3: TGTGCCAGCAGCCCCCCCGGGACAGGGGACAATGAGCAGTTCTTC.

The chain combines TRBV5-4 with TRBJ2-5; the D is unclear. The CDR3 length is 12 residues. The V gene's germline CDR1 is SGHNT and CDR2 YYREEE (reference sequence). V lost 4 bases, J lost 2 bases, and 6 bases lay in between. In DNA, the CDR3 is TGTGCCAGCAGCACAGAGCAAGAGACCCAGTACTTC. Translated, it gives CASSTEQETQYF.

This chain's CDR3 is CASSRDLAGGLDEQFF. For the CDR3, the DNA is TGCGCCAGCAGCCGAGATCTAGCGGGGGGGCTGGATGAGCAGTTCTTC. The J gene is TRBJ2-1, the V gene TRBV4-3, with TRBD2 identical over 12 bases. The CDR3 contains 16 residues. Trimming cost V 4 bases and J 8 bases; bases outside gene matches: 9. Germline V CDR1 and CDR2: LGHNA, YSLEER.

The chain employs TRBV10-1 and TRBJ1-5; 7 bases agree with TRBD1. Germline CDR1 reads WNHNN; CDR2 reads SYGVQD (reference sequence). Trimming cost V 5 bases and J 7 bases; bases outside gene matches: 5. The CDR3 loop spans 13 amino acids. CDR3 DNA sequence: TGCGCCAGCAGTACAGGGGTAGGACAGCCCCAGCATTTT. Its protein product is CASSTGVGQPQHF.

About this clone itself: Other DNA sequences of this sample code for an identical CDR3. The CDR3 sequence: CASSEQGTGELFF. The CDR3 DNA reads TGCGCCAGCTCTGAGCAGGGGACCGGGGAGCTGTTTTTT. The chain employs TRBV5-1 and TRBJ2-2; D is perhaps TRBD1 (6 bases). Germline V lookup: CDR1 SGHRS, CDR2 YFSETQ. The CDR3 extends over 13 amino acids. Between the trimmed V and J ends, which lost 7 bases and 5 bases, there was a span of 12 bases.

The chain recombines TRBV7-9 with TRBJ1-1; D unresolved. Trimming shortened V by 1 base and J by 8 bases, and 8 bases separated the two germline ends. The CDR3 is 12 amino acids. Germline V CDR1 and CDR2: SEHNR, FQNEAQ (reference sequence). DNA for the CDR3: TGTGCCAGCAGCTTAGACCCGGGAGAAGCTTTCTTT. Its translation: CASSLDPGEAFF.